These T cell receptor beta chains were read from a single sample in a study of early T cells in non-severe SARS-CoV-2 infection. TCRdb ran MiXCR on the 5' RACE reads and lists one entry per CDR3 protein. The sample lists 65,000 to 95,000 distinct CDR3 sequences, 7.5% to 10% occurring once. The specimen sequenced was whole blood. These receptors all stem from an adult who was a healthcare worker with PCR-confirmed SARS-CoV-2 infection or an uninfected control (not recorded which). CDR3s include the opening cysteine and the closing phenylalanine or tryptophan. The size entry is marked missing in some rows and otherwise reads once, few, many or a size class.

v_call	cdr3_length	j_call	clone_size	cdr3_aa
TRBV20-1	15	TRBJ1-5	-	CSASLGQGGNQPQHF
TRBV4-1	19	TRBJ2-2	many	CASSQAPLKAHANTGELFF
TRBV20-1	14	TRBJ2-7	many	CSARLQGITYEQYF
TRBV27	13	TRBJ1-2	many	CASSEDGIYGYTF
TRBV12-3/TRBV12-4	17	TRBJ2-6	many	CASILMRGLAGANVLTF
TRBV28	11	TRBJ2-1	few	CASSFKGTWFF
TRBV28	11	TRBJ2-2	many	CASRRSGELFF
TRBV7-2	15	TRBJ2-7	-	CASSLDWDRTYEQYF
TRBV30	14	TRBJ2-1	many	CAWSVLYPYNEQFF
TRBV10-1	17	TRBJ1-3	few	CASSESTTVYSGNTIYF
TRBV6-5	14	TRBJ2-7	many	CASIAPGQPYEQYF
TRBV4-1	14	TRBJ1-6	many	CASSHRLSAQTLHF
TRBV4-2	17	TRBJ2-3	many	CASSQDGSAPSTDTQYF
TRBV14	12	TRBJ1-6	few	CASSQVSSPLHF
TRBV4-2	13	TRBJ2-7	many	CASSQDVQNEQYF
TRBV3-1	14	TRBJ2-3	-	CASSQVTGSDTQYF
TRBV6-1	15	TRBJ2-5	few	CASSFLAVNQETQYF
TRBV27	15	TRBJ2-7	many	CASSSRRLAGYEQYF
TRBV20-1	12	TRBJ1-6	few	CSARDGNSPLHF
TRBV12-3/TRBV12-4	14	TRBJ2-5	many	CASSPTGGEETQYF
TRBV20-1	13	TRBJ2-1	few	CSARGLRDNEQFF
TRBV5-1	15	TRBJ2-1	-	CASSLVGQNYNEQFF
TRBV11-2	14	TRBJ2-1	many	CASSLEPMYNEQFF
TRBV27	16	TRBJ2-1	few	CASSLGQGASYNEQFF
TRBV7-9	13	TRBJ1-2	-	CASSLEGYDGYTF
TRBV20-1	14	TRBJ2-1	-	CSVAGLAGLDEQFF
TRBV28	14	TRBJ2-1	many	CASSGTGGYNEQFF
TRBV4-1	17	TRBJ2-1	-	CASSQGLSGTLDNEQFF